The 24 T cell receptor beta chains below come from one sample, sequenced in a study of cytomegalovirus exposure and HLA in healthy donors. Amplification used 60 Vbeta primers and 13 Jbeta primers. Using immunoSEQ multiplex PCR, the repertoire was profiled, and TCRdb retains in-frame clones only, with some absent. The sample carries fewer than 150,000 clones, around 76% recorded once. Sequencing was done on a sample of PBMCs. These receptors all come from a male donor in good health and CMV-seronegative.

V and J are TRBV7-2 and TRBJ2-7; 8 bases are shared with TRBD2. Trimming cost V 2 bases and J 0 bases; bases outside gene matches: 6. This CDR3 contains 16 residues. CDR1 is SGHTA, CDR2 FQGNSA, per germline. CDR3 nucleotide sequence: TGTGCCAGCAGCTTAAGGGGCGGGGGGAGCTCCTACGAGCAGTACTTC. This translates into CASSLRGGGSSYEQYF.

The gene calls are TRBV4-2 and TRBJ1-1; 8 bases are a match to TRBD1. V was clipped by 5 bases and J by 8 bases; unmatched bases: 4. Germline V CDR1 and CDR2: LGHNA, YNFKEQ. CDR3 length: 12 amino acids. CDR3 DNA: TGTGCCAGCAGCAAGGGGACAGGAGAAGCTTTCTTT. It translates to CASSKGTGEAFF.

J is TRBJ2-1 and V is TRBV5-4, with 7 bases fitting TRBD2. The V gene end was trimmed by 2 bases and the J gene end by 5 bases; junction bases not matched to a gene: 7. CDR3 length: 15 amino acids. Germline CDR1 reads SGHNT; CDR2 reads YYREEE (reference sequence). CDR3 region: CASSFRIAGNNEQFF. The CDR3 DNA sequence: TGTGCCAGCAGCTTTCGGATAGCGGGCAACAATGAGCAGTTCTTC.

This chain joins TRBV11-2 and TRBJ1-2, with 9 nucleotides matching TRBD1. This CDR3 comprises 15 residues. V trimming: 6 bases; J trimming: 4 bases; junction bases outside the gene matches: 9. Germline V gene sequence: CDR1 SGHAT, CDR2 FQNNGV. The CDR3 loop is CASRDPGTGFYGYTF. The CDR3 nucleotides read TGTGCCAGCAGAGACCCCGGGACAGGGTTCTATGGCTACACCTTC.

V is TRBV19 and J is TRBJ1-5, with D hard to call. V dropped 4 bases and J dropped 5 bases, with 9 bases sitting between them. This CDR3 is built from 13 residues. The germline CDR1 and CDR2 sequences are LNHDA and SQIVND (reference sequence). CDR3 nucleotide sequence: TGTGCCAGTAGTAAGGCAGGCTATCAGCCCCAGCATTTT. Protein sequence: CASSKAGYQPQHF.

The V and J genes are TRBV30 and TRBJ1-5; TRBD1 is a possible D gene (6 bases). The CDR3 has 15 residues. Trimming pared 2 bases from V and 0 bases from J, leaving 11 bases between. CDR1 is GTSNPN and CDR2 is SVGIG in the germline V gene (reference sequence). The CDR3 sequence: CAWSSGGFSNQPQHF. The CDR3 DNA is TGTGCCTGGAGTTCGGGGGGCTTTAGCAATCAGCCCCAGCATTTT.

This sequence joins TRBV29-1 and TRBJ2-7; 8 bases are shared with TRBD1. With 5 bases clipped from V and 6 bases from J, the junction kept 6 bases outside the gene matches. Germline lookup yields CDR1 SQVTM and CDR2 ANQGSEA. This CDR3 has 12 amino acids. The CDR3 DNA reads TGCAGCGTTCTTGGACAGGGAGGCGAGCAGTACTTC. It specifies CSVLGQGGEQYF.

A few counts support this clone. The chain has TRBV27 and TRBJ2-3, with D unclear. Germline-derived CDR1 and CDR2 are MNHEY and SMNVEV (reference sequence). Trimming cost V 10 bases and J 0 bases, with 11 bases left between them. The CDR3 has 13 residues. The DNA for the CDR3 is TGTGCCACCAAGTCCACTAGCACAGATACGCAGTATTTT. This encodes CATKSTSTDTQYF.

This clone was seen a single time. V is TRBV6-1 and J is TRBJ2-5, with a possible D match to TRBD2 (6 bases). With 5 bases removed from V and 2 bases from J, the gap between germline ends came to 15 bases. Germline lookup yields CDR1 MNHNS and CDR2 SASEGT. The CDR3 is 15 residues long. In nucleotides, the CDR3 is TGTGCCAGCAGTCAGACTAGTCTAACGCAAGAGACCCAGTACTTC. This gives the protein CASSQTSLTQETQYF.

The chain carries TRBV5-6 and TRBJ1-6, with 7 bases matching TRBD1. In germline, CDR1 is SGHDT, CDR2 YYEEEE. The CDR3 has 14 residues. Losses at the gene ends were 6 bases for V and 5 bases for J; bases not matched to a gene: 5. CDR3 residues: CASILQGNNSPLHF. The CDR3 DNA reads as TGTGCCAGCATCCTACAGGGGAATAATTCACCCCTCCACTTT.

The CDR3 sequence: CASSGRGQGTDEQYF. The CDR3 DNA is TGTGCCAGCAGCGGTAGGGGACAGGGAACCGACGAGCAGTACTTC. The gene calls are TRBV6-5 and TRBJ2-7; 9 positions match TRBD1. The length of the CDR3 is 15 residues. V lost 6 bases and J lost 5; bases outside the gene matches: 11. The germline V gene encodes CDR1 MNHEY and CDR2 SVGAGI.

In regard to this clone: A read error may account for a junction end that differs from germline. The chain recombines TRBV7-7 with TRBJ2-5, with TRBD2 matching over 9 bases. Germline V gene sequence: CDR1 SSHAT, CDR2 FNYEAQ (reference sequence). The length of the CDR3 is 18 residues. CDR3 sequence reads: CASSLVRAGGDSRETQYF. The DNA of the CDR3 is TGTGCTAGCAGCTTAGTCCGGGCGGGAGGGGATTCAAGAGAGACCCAGTACTTC.

This clone showed up just a few times. J is TRBJ1-4 and V is TRBV5-1; D is perhaps TRBD1 (6 bases). The CDR3 is 19 residues long. V was clipped by 4 bases and J by 2 bases, with 24 bases between them. CDR1 and CDR2 (germline): SGHRS, YFSETQ. In DNA form, the CDR3 reads TGCGCCAGCAGCCCAAGGGGGGGGATAGGCCCCTCCACTAATGAAAAACTGTTTTTT. The encoded protein is CASSPRGGIGPSTNEKLFF.

The chain recombines TRBV29-1 with TRBJ2-2; 12 bases fit TRBD2. V trimming: 4 bases; J trimming: 4 bases; junction bases outside the gene matches: 10. CDR3 length equals 17 residues. Germline assignment: CDR1 SQVTM and CDR2 ANQGSEA. The CDR3 here is CSVAGLAGGPGTGELFF. The DNA of the CDR3 is TGCAGCGTTGCCGGGCTAGCGGGGGGGCCGGGCACCGGGGAGCTGTTTTTT.

The V gene is TRBV19, the J gene TRBJ1-1; D ambiguous. Trimming shortened V by 5 bases and J by 4 bases, and 14 bases separated the two germline ends. This CDR3 contains 14 residues. Germline lookup yields CDR1 LNHDA and CDR2 SQIVND (reference sequence). CDR3 region: CASSSQKGGTEAFF. CDR3 in DNA: TGTGCCAGTAGTTCCCAAAAGGGAGGCACTGAAGCTTTCTTT.

The chain carries TRBV10-3 and TRBJ2-7; tentative D call: TRBD1 (5 bases). The V end lost 5 bases, the J end lost 2 bases, and 10 bases lay between the germline ends. Germline V gene data show CDR1 as ENHRY and CDR2 as SYGVKD. The CDR3 runs to 13 residues. Here the CDR3 reads CAISTGQTYEQYF. CDR3 DNA sequence: TGTGCCATCAGTACCGGACAAACCTACGAGCAGTACTTC.

The chain employs TRBV18 and TRBJ2-7; 8 bases agree with TRBD2. This CDR3 has 15 residues. The V segment lost 1 base and the J segment 6 bases; nucleotides outside the gene matches: 8. CDR1 and CDR2 (germline): KGHSH, LQKENI. Here the CDR3 DNA reads TGTGCCAGCTCACCACTTGCGGGGGGTCAGGCCGAGCAGTACTTC. This gives the protein CASSPLAGGQAEQYF.

This chain joins TRBV30 and TRBJ1-1; D possibly corresponds to TRBD1 (5 bases). The CDR3 runs 11 residues. Germline V gives CDR1 GTSNPN, CDR2 SVGIG (reference sequence). The V end was cut by 6 bases, the J end by 7 bases, with 12 bases between. The CDR3 protein is CACSQTVEAFF. The CDR3 DNA is TGTGCCTGTTCACAGACAGTTGAAGCTTTCTTT.

The chain couples TRBV6-1 to TRBJ1-5; possibly TRBD1 for D (5 bases). This CDR3 contains 15 residues. The V gene lost 7 bases and the J gene lost 7 bases, with 20 bases spanning the gap. Germline assignment: CDR1 MNHNS and CDR2 SASEGT. CDR3 sequence reads: CASTNPPGSGQPQHF. In DNA form, the CDR3 reads TGTGCCAGCACCAATCCTCCAGGGTCCGGACAGCCCCAGCATTTT.

In the case of this clone: Different DNA sequences within this sample yield the same CDR3. V is TRBV5-1 and J is TRBJ1-4; 10 bases fit TRBD1. Trimming took 0 bases from V and 8 from J; bases not matched to a gene: 4. CDR1 is SGHRS and CDR2 is YFSETQ in the germline V gene. This CDR3 is built from 15 residues. Written as DNA, the CDR3 is TGCGCCAGCAGCTTGGGGAGGACAGGGGGAGAAAAACTGTTTTTT. It specifies CASSLGRTGGEKLFF.

The chain links TRBV29-1 to TRBJ1-2, with unresolved D. V dropped 5 bases and J dropped 2 bases, with 9 bases sitting between them. The CDR3 has 12 residues. Germline values: CDR1 SQVTM, CDR2 ANQGSEA. CDR3 sequence reads: CSVRGLNYGYTF. The CDR3 nucleotides read TGCAGCGTTCGGGGTTTAAACTATGGCTACACCTTC.

This rearrangement joins TRBV29-1 to TRBJ2-5; D not certain. V lost 7 bases and J lost 0, with 15 bases in between. Germline V lookup: CDR1 SQVTM, CDR2 ANQGSEA. This CDR3 has 14 residues. The CDR3 coding sequence is TGCAGCGCCGCCCCACGGTTAGACCAAGAGACCCAGTACTTC. It translates to CSAAPRLDQETQYF.

V is TRBV5-8 and J is TRBJ1-4; a possible D gene is TRBD1 (5 bases). V shed 1 base and J shed 1 base, with 8 bases lying between them. The CDR3 is made up of 15 amino acids. From germline, CDR1 is SGHTS and CDR2 YDEGEE. The CDR3 here is CASSLRGGTNEKLFF. The CDR3 DNA reads TGTGCCAGCAGCTTGAGGGGCGGAACTAATGAAAAACTGTTTTTT.

This sequence joins TRBV4-1 and TRBJ2-5, with 11 bases aligning to TRBD2. The CDR3 runs 19 residues. Trimming at V came to 0 bases and at J to 4 bases, leaving 13 bases not matched to a gene. Germline-derived CDR1 and CDR2 are MGHRA and YSYEKL. DNA of the CDR3: TGCGCCAGCAGCCAAGATCCGTGGCTAGCGGGGGGTCAGGGAGAGACCCAGTACTTC. Residues: CASSQDPWLAGGQGETQYF.